Included here is one TCR beta chain sequence, with context. What antigen it recognizes has not been identified. There are no base qualities to consult, and no much larger clone falls within one base. These data come from a study of control samples from healthy donors and cancer patients (dated by TCRdb to about 2020). V and J are truncated by 5 bases and 1 base respectively, leaving an intervening sequence of 11 bases. CDR1 and CDR2 are drawn from the germline V gene: SQVTM, ANQGSEA. Spanning cysteine to phenylalanine, the CDR3 consists of 13 amino acids. Just CDR3 DNA is preserved here, 39 bases in frame from base 1. Library preparation was by the immunoSEQ multiplex PCR assay. TCRdb's version of the immuneACCESS table is confined to in-frame rearrangements and falls short of the full clone set. An unresolved V gene accounts for under half of the shortfall where checked; the remainder is of unknown origin. The sample table lists around 96,000 clones, approximately 93% of them with a count of one. Together, the top ten hold over 8% of the sample.

Sequencing was done on a sample of blood. The sequence is built from TRBV29-1 and TRBJ1-1, and possibly TRBD1, on 6 matching bases. The clonotype comes from a young man in good health. Here the CDR3 is given as CSVSGQQNTEAFF. The DNA is as follows: TGCAGCGTTTCCGGACAGCAGAACACTGAAGCTTTCTTT.